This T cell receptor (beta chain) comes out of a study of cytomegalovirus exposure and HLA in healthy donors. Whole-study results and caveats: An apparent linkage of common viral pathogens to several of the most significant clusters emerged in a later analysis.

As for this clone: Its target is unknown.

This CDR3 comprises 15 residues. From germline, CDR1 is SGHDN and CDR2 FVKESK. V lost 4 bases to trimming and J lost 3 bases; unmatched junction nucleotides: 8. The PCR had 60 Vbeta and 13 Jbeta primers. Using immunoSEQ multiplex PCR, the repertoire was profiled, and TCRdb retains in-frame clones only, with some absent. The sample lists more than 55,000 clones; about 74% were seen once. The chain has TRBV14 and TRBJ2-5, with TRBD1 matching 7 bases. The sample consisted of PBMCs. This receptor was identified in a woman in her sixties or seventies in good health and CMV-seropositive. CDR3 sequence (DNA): TGTGCCAGCAGCCCCCCGGGACAGCAAAAAGAGACCCAGTACTTC. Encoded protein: CASSPPGQQKETQYF.